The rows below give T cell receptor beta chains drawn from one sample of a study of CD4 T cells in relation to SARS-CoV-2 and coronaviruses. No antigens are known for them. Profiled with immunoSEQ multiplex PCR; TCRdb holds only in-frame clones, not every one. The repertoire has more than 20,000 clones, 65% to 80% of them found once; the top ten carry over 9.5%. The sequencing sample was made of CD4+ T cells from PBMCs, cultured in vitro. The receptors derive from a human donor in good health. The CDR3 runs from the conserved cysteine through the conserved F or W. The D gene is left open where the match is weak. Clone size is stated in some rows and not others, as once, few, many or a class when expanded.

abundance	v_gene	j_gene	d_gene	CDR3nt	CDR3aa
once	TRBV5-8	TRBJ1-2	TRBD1	TGTGCCAGCAGCTTGGATTCTCAGGGGGCGTACTATGGCTACACCTTC	CASSLDSQGAYYGYTF
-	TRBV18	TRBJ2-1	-	TGTGCCAGCTCACCAATGACCGGTTCCTACAATGAGCAGTTCTTC	CASSPMTGSYNEQFF
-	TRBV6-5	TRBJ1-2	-	TGTGCCAGCAGCCTCACCAGGGGTGGGGAAGGCTACACCTTC	CASSLTRGGEGYTF
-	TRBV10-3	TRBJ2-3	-	TGTGCCATCAGTGAGCGGGGAGTCACAGATACGCAGTATTTT	CAISERGVTDTQYF
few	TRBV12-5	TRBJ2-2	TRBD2	TGTGCTAGTTCCTCCAGCGGGGGGAACACCGGGGAGCTGTTTTTT	CASSSSGGNTGELFF
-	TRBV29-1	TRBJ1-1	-	TGCAGCGCCACTACACCTTCGAACACTGAAGCTTTCTTT	CSATTPSNTEAFF
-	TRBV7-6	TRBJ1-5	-	TGTGCCAGCAGCCCAAAGACAGGCTACCCCAATCAGCCCCAGCATTTT	CASSPKTGYPNQPQHF
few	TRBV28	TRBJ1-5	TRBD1	TGTGCCAGCAGTTTGCCCGGGACAGGGGTCGTTCAGCCCCAGCATTTT	CASSLPGTGVVQPQHF
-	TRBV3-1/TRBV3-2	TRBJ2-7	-	TGTGCCAGCAGCCCTGCCCTAGCGCTGTCCTACGAGCAGTACTTC	CASSPALALSYEQYF
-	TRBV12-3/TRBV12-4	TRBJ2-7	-	TGTGCCAGCAGTTTTTCTGAGCCTAGAGAGCAGTACTTC	CASSFSEPREQYF
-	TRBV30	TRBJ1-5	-	TGTGCCTGGGATTCGGGGAATCAGCCCCAGCATTTT	CAWDSGNQPQHF
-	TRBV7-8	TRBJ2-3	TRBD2	TGTGCCAGCAGCCAACTTCCGGGACTAGCGGGGGGCCGTGGAGATACGCAGTATTTT	CASSQLPGLAGGRGDTQYF
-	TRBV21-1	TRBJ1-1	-	TGTGCCAGCAGCAAAGTAATGACAGGGAACACTGAAGCTTTCTTT	CASSKVMTGNTEAFF
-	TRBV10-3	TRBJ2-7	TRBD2	TGTGCCATCAGTGCCCCCGGGACTAGCTCCTACGAGCAGTACTTC	CAISAPGTSSYEQYF
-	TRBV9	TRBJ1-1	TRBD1	TGTGCCAGCAGCAAAAGGGGAACAGGGGTTACTGAAGCTTTCTTT	CASSKRGTGVTEAFF
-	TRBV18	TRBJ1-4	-	TGTGCCAGCTCACCACAAGAAAAACTGTTTTTT	CASSPQEKLFF
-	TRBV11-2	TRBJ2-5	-	TGTGCCAGCAGCTGGGGGCCGGAGACCCAGTACTTC	CASSWGPETQYF
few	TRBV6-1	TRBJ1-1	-	TGTGCCAGCAGTGAAGCGCCGAGTGGTCTTCGTGCTTTCTTT	CASSEAPSGLRAFF
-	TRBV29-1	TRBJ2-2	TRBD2	TGCAGCGCTGGGACTAGCGTAAACACCGGGGAGCTGTTTTTT	CSAGTSVNTGELFF
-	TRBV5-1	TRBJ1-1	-	TGCGCCAGCAGTCGGACGGCCATGAACACTGAAGCTTTCTTT	CASSRTAMNTEAFF
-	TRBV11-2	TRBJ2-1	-	TGTGCCAGCAGCTTAGCTGGGGTCTCCTACAATGAGCAGTTCTTC	CASSLAGVSYNEQFF
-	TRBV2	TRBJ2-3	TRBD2	TGTGCCACGAGAGCGGGGCCCGATACGCAGTATTTT	CATRAGPDTQYF
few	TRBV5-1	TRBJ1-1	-	TGCGCCAGCAAGATAAGGGACACTGAAGCTTTCTTT	CASKIRDTEAFF
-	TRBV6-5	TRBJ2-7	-	TGTGCCAGCCAGGACACCAATTCCTACGAGCAGTACTTC	CASQDTNSYEQYF
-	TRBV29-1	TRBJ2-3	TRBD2	TGCAGCGGGGGACTAGCGGGGGGATCAGCAGATACGCAGTATTTT	CSGGLAGGSADTQYF
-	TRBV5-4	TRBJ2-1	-	TGTGCCAGCAGCCCATGGGACCTACCAAGTACTGGGCGATACAATGAGCAGTTCTTC	CASSPWDLPSTGRYNEQFF
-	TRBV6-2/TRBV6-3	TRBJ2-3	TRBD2	TGTGCCAGCAGTTACCCCCTGGGTAGCGGGGGTAAAAGCAACACAGATACGCAGTATTTT	CASSYPLGSGGKSNTDTQYF
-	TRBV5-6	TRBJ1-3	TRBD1	TGTGCCAGCAGCTTGGACCTCTCGACAGGGGGAAACACCATATATTTT	CASSLDLSTGGNTIYF
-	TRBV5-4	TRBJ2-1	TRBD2	TGTGCCAGCAGCTCAGGCGGGGGACTTAAGAGCTCCTACAATGAGCAGTTCTTC	CASSSGGGLKSSYNEQFF
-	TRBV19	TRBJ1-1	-	TGTGCCAGTAGCTCCCCTCGAGGACACATGAACACTGAAGCTTTCTTT	CASSSPRGHMNTEAFF
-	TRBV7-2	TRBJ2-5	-	TGTGCCAGCAGCTTAGGATGGGCGGTACAAGAGACCCAGTACTTC	CASSLGWAVQETQYF